These T cell receptor beta chains were read from a single sample in a study of T cells in Graves' hyperthyroidism and ophthalmopathy. TCRdb used MiXCR to reprocess the multiplex PCR reads, holding one entry per CDR3 protein. The sample shows 650,000 to 850,000 distinct CDR3 sequences, around 20% of them seen only once. The sequencing sample was made of blood. The receptors were sampled from a woman aged 50 to 65 with Graves' hyperthyroidism that later progressed to Graves' ophthalmopathy. The CDR3 runs from the conserved cysteine through the conserved F or W. Fields, in order: V gene, clone size, J gene, D gene, CDR3 DNA, CDR3 protein. The D gene is left open where the match is weak. Clone size is stated in some rows and not others, as once, few, many or a class when expanded.

v_call: TRBV6-5; clone_size: few; j_call: TRBJ1-1; d_call: TRBD1; cdr3_nt: TGTGCCAGCAGTTACACAGGGGTAGAGGAAGCTTTCTTT; cdr3_aa: CASSYTGVEEAFF
v_call: TRBV29-1; clone_size: .; j_call: TRBJ2-7; d_call: TRBD1; cdr3_nt: TGCAGCGTCCAGGGACAGAATAACTACTACGAGCAGTACTTC; cdr3_aa: CSVQGQNNYYEQYF
v_call: TRBV15; clone_size: .; j_call: TRBJ2-3; d_call: TRBD1; cdr3_nt: TGTGCCACATCCAGGGGGCGCGGCACAGATACGCAGTATTTT; cdr3_aa: CATSRGRGTDTQYF
v_call: TRBV7-9; clone_size: few; j_call: TRBJ2-5; d_call: TRBD1; cdr3_nt: TGTGCCAGCACCCAAGGGACAGTCCAAGAGACCCAGTACTTC; cdr3_aa: CASTQGTVQETQYF
v_call: TRBV7-6; clone_size: .; j_call: TRBJ2-7; d_call: TRBD1; cdr3_nt: TGTGCCAGCAGCGGTCAGGGGGCTTACTACGAGCAGTACTTC; cdr3_aa: CASSGQGAYYEQYF
v_call: TRBV3-1; clone_size: few; j_call: TRBJ2-3; d_call: .; cdr3_nt: TGTGCCAGCAGCCCGGCGTCTCATTCAGATACGCAGTATTTT; cdr3_aa: CASSPASHSDTQYF
v_call: TRBV18; clone_size: few; j_call: TRBJ1-4; d_call: .; cdr3_nt: TGTGCCAGCTCACATACCGGGATTGACGGGAGAAAACTGTTTTTT; cdr3_aa: CASSHTGIDGRKLFF
v_call: TRBV27; clone_size: few; j_call: TRBJ2-5; d_call: TRBD1; cdr3_nt: TGTGCCAGCAGTCAGACAGGGGTGGGGTACCAAGAGACCCAGTACTTC; cdr3_aa: CASSQTGVGYQETQYF
v_call: TRBV19; clone_size: .; j_call: TRBJ2-1; d_call: TRBD1; cdr3_nt: TGTGCCAGTAGAGCCGGGACAGGGGTCTACAATGAGCAGTTCTTC; cdr3_aa: CASRAGTGVYNEQFF
v_call: TRBV19; clone_size: .; j_call: TRBJ1-5; d_call: .; cdr3_nt: TGTGCCAGTAGTAGCTCTCCGGACAGCCTCAATCAGCCCCAGCATTTT; cdr3_aa: CASSSSPDSLNQPQHF
v_call: TRBV20-1; clone_size: many; j_call: TRBJ2-7; d_call: TRBD1; cdr3_nt: TGCAGTGGGTCAAGGGACAGTCTCTACTACGAGCAGTACTTC; cdr3_aa: CSGSRDSLYYEQYF
v_call: TRBV11-2; clone_size: many; j_call: TRBJ1-6; d_call: .; cdr3_nt: TGTGCCAGCAGCAGGTTGAGCTCCTATAATTCACCCCTCCACTTT; cdr3_aa: CASSRLSSYNSPLHF
v_call: TRBV6-1; clone_size: many; j_call: TRBJ2-2; d_call: TRBD2; cdr3_nt: TGTGCCAGCAGTCAATCCGGACTAGCGGGGGCCACCGGGGAGCTGTTTTTT; cdr3_aa: CASSQSGLAGATGELFF
v_call: TRBV11-2; clone_size: many; j_call: TRBJ2-3; d_call: .; cdr3_nt: TGTGCCAGCAGCTTAGAACGGGACCAAAACACAGATACGCAGTATTTT; cdr3_aa: CASSLERDQNTDTQYF
v_call: TRBV4-2; clone_size: .; j_call: TRBJ1-3; d_call: .; cdr3_nt: TGTGCCAGCAGCCAAGATCGGGGGATCTCTGGAAACACCATATATTTT; cdr3_aa: CASSQDRGISGNTIYF
v_call: TRBV5-4; clone_size: few; j_call: TRBJ2-5; d_call: .; cdr3_nt: TGTGCCAGCAGCTTGGGGACAGAGTCCCAAGAGACCCAGTACTTC; cdr3_aa: CASSLGTESQETQYF
v_call: TRBV5-5; clone_size: many; j_call: TRBJ1-5; d_call: TRBD1; cdr3_nt: TGTGCCAGCAGCAATACTCCGGGACAGGGGAATCAGCCCCAGCATTTT; cdr3_aa: CASSNTPGQGNQPQHF
v_call: TRBV3-1; clone_size: many; j_call: TRBJ2-7; d_call: .; cdr3_nt: TGTGCCAGTTCGGCGGGGCCCGAGCAGTACTTC; cdr3_aa: CASSAGPEQYF
v_call: TRBV7-3; clone_size: few; j_call: TRBJ2-2; d_call: TRBD1; cdr3_nt: TGTGCCAGCAGCCCGACCTCTAACAGGGGCACCGGGGAGCTGTTTTTT; cdr3_aa: CASSPTSNRGTGELFF
v_call: TRBV19; clone_size: .; j_call: TRBJ1-1; d_call: TRBD1; cdr3_nt: TGTGCCAGTAGTATAGAAGGGACAGGGAGTTTTGGCACTGAAGCTTTCTTT; cdr3_aa: CASSIEGTGSFGTEAFF
v_call: TRBV9; clone_size: .; j_call: TRBJ2-3; d_call: .; cdr3_nt: TGTGCCAGCAGCGTAGAGACACTGAGCACAGATACGCAGTATTTT; cdr3_aa: CASSVETLSTDTQYF
v_call: TRBV3-1; clone_size: many; j_call: TRBJ2-2; d_call: TRBD1; cdr3_nt: TGTGCCAGCAGCCCGCAAACAGGGGGCCAGGACACCGGGGAGCTGTTTTTT; cdr3_aa: CASSPQTGGQDTGELFF
v_call: TRBV5-1; clone_size: .; j_call: TRBJ2-3; d_call: .; cdr3_nt: TGCGCCAGCAGCGTAACTAGCACAGATACGCAGTATTTT; cdr3_aa: CASSVTSTDTQYF
v_call: TRBV19; clone_size: .; j_call: TRBJ1-5; d_call: .; cdr3_nt: TGTGCCAGTGCCCTACTTTCCTACGGGGGGGATCAGCCCCAGCATTTT; cdr3_aa: CASALLSYGGDQPQHF
v_call: TRBV7-8; clone_size: .; j_call: TRBJ2-5; d_call: .; cdr3_nt: TGTGCCAGTAGGGGAAATTTAGGAGAGACCCAGTACTTC; cdr3_aa: CASRGNLGETQYF
v_call: TRBV4-1; clone_size: .; j_call: TRBJ2-1; d_call: TRBD2; cdr3_nt: TGCGCCAGCAGCCAAGAGGGGACTAGCTACAATGAGCAGTTCTTC; cdr3_aa: CASSQEGTSYNEQFF
v_call: TRBV11-2; clone_size: .; j_call: TRBJ1-3; d_call: .; cdr3_nt: TGTGCCAGCAGCCGAAGGACTCTATCTGGAAACACCATATATTTT; cdr3_aa: CASSRRTLSGNTIYF
v_call: TRBV5-1; clone_size: many; j_call: TRBJ1-1; d_call: .; cdr3_nt: TGCGCCAGCAGCTTTCAGGGGATGTTGCGAACTGAAGCTTTCTTT; cdr3_aa: CASSFQGMLRTEAFF
v_call: TRBV5-1; clone_size: many; j_call: TRBJ1-1; d_call: .; cdr3_nt: TGCGCCAGCAGCCCCTCGCGGGACAACGTGATAGCTTTCTTT; cdr3_aa: CASSPSRDNVIAFF
v_call: TRBV7-9; clone_size: .; j_call: TRBJ1-5; d_call: .; cdr3_nt: TGTGCCAGCTCTGACCAGGGTCAGCCCCAGCATTTT; cdr3_aa: CASSDQGQPQHF
v_call: TRBV6-1; clone_size: .; j_call: TRBJ1-5; d_call: .; cdr3_nt: TGTGCCAGCAACCTACGGGACGAAGGGTGGGATGTAGTCAATCAGCCCCAGCATTTT; cdr3_aa: CASNLRDEGWDVVNQPQHF
v_call: TRBV10-3; clone_size: .; j_call: TRBJ1-1; d_call: .; cdr3_nt: TGTGCCATCAGTGCCCCCGGGGTTTTGAACACTGAAGCTTTCTTT; cdr3_aa: CAISAPGVLNTEAFF
v_call: TRBV5-1; clone_size: many; j_call: TRBJ2-2; d_call: .; cdr3_nt: TGCGCCAGCAGCTTGGTCCAGGCTGGCAGCACCGGGGAGCTGTTTTTT; cdr3_aa: CASSLVQAGSTGELFF
v_call: TRBV27; clone_size: many; j_call: TRBJ1-2; d_call: TRBD1; cdr3_nt: TGTGCCAGCAGTTTATCTAGGACAGGGGGCGATGGCTACACCTTC; cdr3_aa: CASSLSRTGGDGYTF
v_call: TRBV11-1; clone_size: many; j_call: TRBJ1-2; d_call: TRBD1; cdr3_nt: TGTGCCAGCAGACCAACGCTCGGACAGGGCTATGGCTACACCTTC; cdr3_aa: CASRPTLGQGYGYTF
v_call: TRBV2; clone_size: many; j_call: TRBJ1-6; d_call: .; cdr3_nt: TGTGCCAGCACCCGAGACCGAAATAATTCACCCCTCCACTTT; cdr3_aa: CASTRDRNNSPLHF
v_call: TRBV6-2/TRBV6-3; clone_size: .; j_call: TRBJ2-7; d_call: .; cdr3_nt: TGTGCCAGCAGTTACTCGAGGGTAAGGACCTACGAGCAGTACTTC; cdr3_aa: CASSYSRVRTYEQYF
v_call: TRBV10-2; clone_size: .; j_call: TRBJ1-5; d_call: .; cdr3_nt: TGCGCCAGCAGGACCCTGAGGGGGATTATTGGCAATCAGCCCCAGCATTTT; cdr3_aa: CASRTLRGIIGNQPQHF
v_call: TRBV3-1; clone_size: few; j_call: TRBJ2-1; d_call: .; cdr3_nt: TGTGCCAGCAGCCAAGATGAGGCTATGCTCTACAATGAGCAGTTCTTC; cdr3_aa: CASSQDEAMLYNEQFF
v_call: TRBV12-5; clone_size: .; j_call: TRBJ2-5; d_call: .; cdr3_nt: TGTGCTAGTGGTTTGGTACTAGGTATGGAGACCCAGTACTTC; cdr3_aa: CASGLVLGMETQYF
v_call: TRBV2; clone_size: many; j_call: TRBJ2-1; d_call: TRBD2; cdr3_nt: TGTGCCATTTCGAGCGGGGGGATGTACAATGAGCAGTTCTTC; cdr3_aa: CAISSGGMYNEQFF
v_call: TRBV7-9; clone_size: many; j_call: TRBJ1-1; d_call: .; cdr3_nt: TGTGCCAGCAGCTTCTTCGGGGACGCTGAAGCTTTCTTT; cdr3_aa: CASSFFGDAEAFF
v_call: TRBV5-1; clone_size: many; j_call: TRBJ1-2; d_call: TRBD1; cdr3_nt: TGCGCCAGCAGCGAGGGACAGTTCAACTATGGCTACACCTTC; cdr3_aa: CASSEGQFNYGYTF
v_call: TRBV7-9; clone_size: .; j_call: TRBJ2-7; d_call: TRBD1; cdr3_nt: TGTGCCAGCAGACCAGATGGACAGGGTACCCACGAGCAGTACTTC; cdr3_aa: CASRPDGQGTHEQYF
v_call: TRBV7-3; clone_size: .; j_call: TRBJ2-3; d_call: TRBD2; cdr3_nt: TGTGCCAGCAGCTTATGGCCTTCTAGCGGGGGGGACACAGATACGCAGTATTTT; cdr3_aa: CASSLWPSSGGDTDTQYF
v_call: TRBV5-6; clone_size: .; j_call: TRBJ1-3; d_call: .; cdr3_nt: TGTGCCAGCAGCTTGGGACTTTTAGATACTGGAAACACCATATATTTT; cdr3_aa: CASSLGLLDTGNTIYF
v_call: TRBV18; clone_size: many; j_call: TRBJ1-1; d_call: .; cdr3_nt: TGTGCCAGCTCACCGGCCTGGGGTGTCACTGAAGCTTTCTTT; cdr3_aa: CASSPAWGVTEAFF
v_call: TRBV20-1; clone_size: few; j_call: TRBJ1-2; d_call: .; cdr3_nt: TGCAGTGCTTACACGTATGAGGACAGCGCTAACTATGGCTACACCTTC; cdr3_aa: CSAYTYEDSANYGYTF
v_call: TRBV12-3/TRBV12-4; clone_size: few; j_call: TRBJ1-1; d_call: .; cdr3_nt: TGTGCCAGCAGTTTGTCAACAGGGACCACTGAAGCTTTCTTT; cdr3_aa: CASSLSTGTTEAFF
v_call: TRBV7-3; clone_size: many; j_call: TRBJ1-1; d_call: .; cdr3_nt: TGTGCCAGCAGCGATCAACAGGGTTTGAACACTGAAGCTTTCTTT; cdr3_aa: CASSDQQGLNTEAFF
v_call: TRBV6-1; clone_size: .; j_call: TRBJ1-1; d_call: .; cdr3_nt: TGTGCCAGCAGGCTCGGGACCGACAAAACCAACACTGAAGCTTTCTTT; cdr3_aa: CASRLGTDKTNTEAFF
v_call: TRBV5-6; clone_size: .; j_call: TRBJ2-3; d_call: .; cdr3_nt: TGTGCCAGCAGCTTGGTGTTGCGACGAGATACGCAGTATTTT; cdr3_aa: CASSLVLRRDTQYF
v_call: TRBV12-3/TRBV12-4; clone_size: many; j_call: TRBJ2-7; d_call: TRBD1; cdr3_nt: TGTGCCAGCAGCAACAGGGGCCATAGCTCCTACGAGCAGTACTTC; cdr3_aa: CASSNRGHSSYEQYF
v_call: TRBV7-3; clone_size: few; j_call: TRBJ1-2; d_call: TRBD1; cdr3_nt: TGTGCCAGCAGCGGGACAGGGGGCTCTGGCTACACCTTC; cdr3_aa: CASSGTGGSGYTF
v_call: TRBV19; clone_size: .; j_call: TRBJ1-1; d_call: .; cdr3_nt: TGTGCCAGTAGTACCTCCCTACAAAAAGACAACACTGAAGCTTTCTTT; cdr3_aa: CASSTSLQKDNTEAFF
v_call: TRBV3-1; clone_size: .; j_call: TRBJ2-1; d_call: TRBD2; cdr3_nt: TGTGCCAGCAGCAATACGACTAGCGGGGGGACTTACAATGAGCAGTTCTTC; cdr3_aa: CASSNTTSGGTYNEQFF
v_call: TRBV30; clone_size: .; j_call: TRBJ1-5; d_call: .; cdr3_nt: TGTGCCTGGAGTGTACAGGGTGGGGGCCAGCCCCAGCATTTT; cdr3_aa: CAWSVQGGGQPQHF
v_call: TRBV3-1; clone_size: few; j_call: TRBJ2-3; d_call: TRBD2; cdr3_nt: TGTGCCAGCAGCCAAGCCCCCAGCGGGGGCGTAGATACGCAGTATTTT; cdr3_aa: CASSQAPSGGVDTQYF
v_call: TRBV2; clone_size: many; j_call: TRBJ2-2; d_call: .; cdr3_nt: TGTGCCAGCAGTGAAGCCAAGGGGGGGACACTGAACACCGGGGAGCTGTTTTTT; cdr3_aa: CASSEAKGGTLNTGELFF